Listed below are T cell receptor beta chains from one sample, sequenced in a study of shared T cell receptors in the human thymus. This table comes from immunoSEQ multiplex PCR, and its TCRdb copy is limited to in-frame clones, with some not included. The data contain just under 550,000 clones, approximately 78% of them singletons. In addition, the sample was reused for a study of human thymus T cells.

The sequenced sample consisted of thymocytes. Source of these receptors: a boy under three years old with a congenital heart defect. The CDR3 runs from the conserved cysteine through the conserved F or W. Fields, in order: J gene, D gene, V gene, clone size, CDR3 DNA, CDR3 protein. The D gene is left open where the match is weak. Only part of the rows carry a size: once, few, many, or a class if the clone is expanded.

>TRBJ2-3|TRBD2|TRBV30|-
TGTGCCTTGCGGGAGGGCACAGATACGCAGTATTTT
CALREGTDTQYF
>TRBJ2-7|-|TRBV28|-
TGTGCCAGCAGTTTGTGGGGGGACAGCTCCTACGAGCAGTACTTC
CASSLWGDSSYEQYF
>TRBJ2-7|-|TRBV28|-
TGTGCCAGCAGTAAGGGACACTTCTACGAGCAGTACTTC
CASSKGHFYEQYF
>TRBJ2-2|-|TRBV9|-
TGTGCCAGCAGCGTAGGTAGGCAGGGGAACACCGGGGAGCTGTTTTTT
CASSVGRQGNTGELFF
>TRBJ2-7|-|TRBV7-6|-
TGTGCCAGCAGCTTAGGAGTCGCGGGCCACGAGCTCTACGAGCAGTACTTC
CASSLGVAGHELYEQYF
>TRBJ1-1|-|TRBV5-1|-
TGCGCCAGCAGCCCGTGGACAACTTTGAACACTGAAGCTTTCTTT
CASSPWTTLNTEAFF
>TRBJ1-1|-|TRBV30|few
TGTGCCTGGACTGGGGGGAAGGACACTGAAGCTTTCTTT
CAWTGGKDTEAFF
>TRBJ2-7|TRBD2|TRBV28|-
TGTGCCAGCAGTTTGGGGGGGTACGAGCAGTACTTC
CASSLGGYEQYF
>TRBJ2-7|-|TRBV10-3|-
TGTGCCATCAGTGATAGGTGGTGGAGGGACCCAGCCTACGAGCAGTACTTC
CAISDRWWRDPAYEQYF
>TRBJ2-1|TRBD2|TRBV2|-
TGTGCCAGCAGTCTATGGACTAGCGGGGACGCCTACAATGAGCAGTTCTTC
CASSLWTSGDAYNEQFF
>TRBJ2-7|TRBD1|TRBV7-9|-
TGTGCCAGCAGGCAAGACAGGGGTGAGCAGTACTTC
CASRQDRGEQYF
>TRBJ1-2|TRBD1|TRBV19|-
TGTGCCAGTAGTTTCCACGAAGGGACAGGCTATGGCTACACCTTC
CASSFHEGTGYGYTF
>TRBJ1-1|TRBD1|TRBV7-9|-
TGTGCCAGCAGCTTAGCAGGGGGCTTCACTGAAGCTTTCTTT
CASSLAGGFTEAFF
>TRBJ2-7|-|TRBV1|once
TGCACCAGCAGCCAAGACGACTCTTTCCACGAGCAGTACTTC
CTSSQDDSFHEQYF
>TRBJ2-1|-|TRBV19|-
TGTGCCAGTATCGAGCACAATGAGCAGTTCTTC
CASIEHNEQFF
>TRBJ2-1|TRBD2|TRBV4-3|-
TGCGCCAGCAGCTCACGGACTAGCGGGAGAGAACACAATGAGCAGTTCTTC
CASSSRTSGREHNEQFF
>TRBJ2-7|TRBD1|TRBV5-1|-
TGCGCCACCAGATGGGGACAGGGGCACAACGAGCAGTACTTC
CATRWGQGHNEQYF
>TRBJ1-2|-|TRBV5-6|few
TGTGCCAGCAGACGATGTGTAACAGGCCCAGACTCGTGTAACTATGGCTACACCTTC
CASRRCVTGPDSCNYGYTF
>TRBJ2-2|-|TRBV9|-
TGTGCCAGCAGCCCCCGACAGACCGGGGAGCTGTTTTTT
CASSPRQTGELFF
>TRBJ2-3|-|TRBV12-2|-
TGTGCAAGTCGCTTAAGAACTAGCGGCACAGATACGCAGTATTTT
CASRLRTSGTDTQYF
>TRBJ2-1|TRBD2|TRBV4-3|-
TGCGCCAGCCGTGAAGCTGGGGGGGACGAGCAGTTCTTC
CASREAGGDEQFF
>TRBJ1-1|-|TRBV6-1|-
TGTGCCAGCAGTGAATGGGGAGGGTACACTGAAGCTTTCTTT
CASSEWGGYTEAFF
>TRBJ2-1|TRBD2|TRBV4-1|few
TGCGCCAGCAGCGCCCTAGCGGGAGGGAGATACAATGAGCAGTTCTTC
CASSALAGGRYNEQFF
>TRBJ2-7|-|TRBV15|-
TGTGCCACCAGCAGGGAAGGAGCCGACGAGCAGTACTTC
CATSREGADEQYF
>TRBJ2-3|TRBD2|TRBV10-3|-
TGTGCCATCAGTGAACTGATAGCGGGCCGACCACTACCCCCTGTCGCAGATACGCAGTATTTT
CAISELIAGRPLPPVADTQYF
>TRBJ2-7|TRBD2|TRBV5-1|-
TGCGCCAGCAGCTCCACACTAGCGGGAGGGCATTACGAGCAGTACTTC
CASSSTLAGGHYEQYF
>TRBJ2-1|-|TRBV5-1|-
TGCGCCAGCAGCGCCTGGACAGCATACAATGAGCAGTTCTTC
CASSAWTAYNEQFF